This TCR delta chain was identified during a study of gamma-delta chains in newborns, infants, children. Across the study: Microbial exposure reportedly drives polyclonal innate γδ T cell expansion after birth.

In regard to this clone: A far larger clone is only one base removed, so a read error is likely. Other DNA sequences in the sample encode the same CDR3.

Germline values: CDR1 GEAIGNYY, CDR2 EKD. The CDR3 extends over 16 amino acids. TCRdb reran clone calling via CATT on the reads. The sample consists of 15,000 or so delta-chain clones, approximately 7% of them appearing once. Sequencing was performed on blood. The origin of this receptor is a child who was a newborn, infant or young child, either healthy, febrile or measles-vaccinated (not recorded which). This chain uses TRDV2 with TRDJ2, with TRDD3 identical over 11 bases. The CDR3 loop reads CACDTLGDTLTAQLFF. CDR3 coding DNA: TGTGCCTGTGACACCCTGGGGGATACTTTAACAGCACAACTCTTCTTT.